The present TCR beta chain was sequenced within a study of T-cell memory formation after mild COVID-19. On the study more broadly: Clusters of TCRs were largely donor specific. General study results and limits: Some SARS-CoV-2-responding clones were already detected in memory before infection. Second-wave clones that peaked on day 37 lacked confirmed SARS-CoV-2 specificity.

Notes on this clonotype: Its antigen remains unidentified.

There are 13 residues in the CDR3. V was shortened by 5 bases and J by 4 bases, with 11 bases between the two germline ends. Germline assignment: CDR1 SGHTA and CDR2 FQGNSA. TCRdb called the 5' RACE reads again in MiXCR, with one record for every CDR3 protein. In the table there are hundreds of thousands of distinct CDR3 sequences, roughly 18% of which are singletons. This TCR derives from an adult woman who had mild COVID-19 (a few samples of this study predate the infection). Cell type and time point are not known. The specimen was PBMCs or a T cell subset sorted from them (not recorded which). The chain combines TRBV7-2 with TRBJ1-1, with D possibly being TRBD1 (6 bases). CDR3 sequence reads: CASSIGQSTEAFF. The CDR3 region has the DNA TGTGCCAGCAGCATTGGACAGAGCACTGAAGCTTTCTTT.